The 15 T cell receptor beta chains below were found in one sample sequenced in a study of cytomegalovirus exposure and HLA in healthy donors. 60 Vbeta and 13 Jbeta primers were used in PCR. The table came from immunoSEQ multiplex PCR; TCRdb's copy has only in-frame clones and leaves some out. This table holds 180,000 or so clones, 82% found once. Sequenced sample: PBMCs. The source is a man aged 40-49 years in good health and CMV-seronegative.

This clone was seen just once. This chain links TRBV9 with TRBJ2-7, with 8 bases fitting TRBD1. Germline V gene sequence: CDR1 SGDLS, CDR2 YYNGEE. The CDR3 spans 18 residues. V trimming: 0 bases; J trimming: 3 bases; junction bases outside the gene matches: 14. CDR3 region: CASSVGTPQGAWNYEQYF. The DNA for the CDR3 is TGTGCCAGCAGCGTAGGTACACCCCAGGGGGCTTGGAACTACGAGCAGTACTTC.

This chain connects TRBV15 to TRBJ2-5; D ambiguous. The V and J ends lost 1 base and 1 base respectively, with 10 bases between them. CDR1 and CDR2 from the germline V gene are LNHNV and YYDKDF (reference sequence). The CDR3 loop spans 15 amino acids. For the CDR3, the DNA is TGTGCCACCAGCAGAGGTCATGCTATCCAAGAGACCCAGTACTTC. It yields the protein CATSRGHAIQETQYF.

V gene TRBV6-5 combines with J gene TRBJ2-7, with a possible D match to TRBD1 (5 bases). Per germline, CDR1 MNHEY and CDR2 SVGAGI. V was pared by 8 bases and J by 2 bases, with 7 bases between. The CDR3 is 11 amino acids. The CDR3 region is CASQGPYEQYF. The DNA for the CDR3 is TGTGCCAGCCAGGGCCCCTACGAGCAGTACTTC.

The rearrangement uses TRBV29-1 and TRBJ1-1; D might be TRBD1 (5 bases). Germline V CDR1 and CDR2: SQVTM, ANQGSEA. Trimming removed 7 bases at V and 0 bases at J, with 9 bases between. The CDR3 is 12 amino acids. The CDR3 sequence: CSGGQMNTEAFF. The CDR3 region has the DNA TGCAGCGGAGGACAAATGAACACTGAAGCTTTCTTT.

The chain couples TRBV7-9 to TRBJ2-1; 9 bases line up with TRBD1. V trimming: 6 bases; J trimming: 1 base; junction bases outside the gene matches: 4. Germline V gene sequence: CDR1 SEHNR, CDR2 FQNEAQ (reference sequence). The CDR3 totals 15 residues. This chain's CDR3 is CASRPGQGSYNEQFF. CDR3 sequence (DNA): TGTGCCAGCAGACCGGGACAGGGTTCCTACAATGAGCAGTTCTTC.

The chain carries TRBV13 and TRBJ1-1; D unclear. The CDR3 spans 13 residues. Germline V lookup: CDR1 PRHDT, CDR2 FYEKMQ (reference sequence). Trimming shortened V by 2 bases and J by 1 base, and 5 bases separated the two germline ends. In DNA form, the CDR3 reads TGTGCCAGCAGCTTACACACGAACACTGAAGCTTTCTTT. It encodes CASSLHTNTEAFF.

The V gene is TRBV6-6, the J gene TRBJ2-3; 8 bases match TRBD2. The CDR3 is made up of 15 amino acids. V trimming: 4 bases; J trimming: 5 bases; junction bases outside the gene matches: 8. Germline V gene sequence: CDR1 MNHNY, CDR2 SVGAGI (reference sequence). CDR3 sequence (DNA): TGTGCCAGCAGTTTGCGGGGGGAATTCAGAGATACGCAGTATTTT. Its protein is CASSLRGEFRDTQYF.

V is TRBV7-8 and J is TRBJ2-1, with 14 bases fitting TRBD2. The CDR3 is 16 residues long. The junction had 6 bases not matched to a gene; V was cut back by 1 base and J by 10 bases. Germline CDR1 and CDR2: SGHVS and FQNEAQ. Written as DNA, the CDR3 is TGTGCCAGCAGCTTAGTCGAGACTAGCGGGGGGGCGGAGCAGTTCTTC. Translation: CASSLVETSGGAEQFF.

Only one count was recorded for this clone. This sequence joins TRBV1 and TRBJ2-1; whether TRBD2, the table's D call, matches the DNA was not checked. TRBV1 is annotated as a pseudogene. The CDR3 is 17 residues long. The CDR3 region has the DNA TGCACCAGCAGCCCCCCAGCGGGGGGATCCTCCTACAATGAGCAGTTCTTC. This codes for CTSSPPAGGSSYNEQFF.

The V call is TRBV9, the J call TRBJ2-2; 10 nucleotides match TRBD1. CDR3 size: 17 residues. The J segment lost 4 bases and the V segment lost 0 bases, leaving 6 bases of the junction unmatched. Germline V lookup: CDR1 SGDLS, CDR2 YYNGEE. CDR3 protein: CASSVGYRTGGTGELFF. DNA for the CDR3: TGTGCCAGCAGCGTAGGATACCGGACAGGGGGCACCGGGGAGCTGTTTTTT.

The chain couples TRBV5-1 to TRBJ2-1; 12 nucleotides align to TRBD2. Germline CDR1 SGHRS, CDR2 YFSETQ. The CDR3 has 22 residues. V shed 0 bases, J shed 1 base, and the junction held 17 bases outside the gene matches. CDR3 sequence (DNA): TGCGCCAGCAGCTTGGATGGGAGGGCTAGCGGGGGGGGATTGAGGTCCTACAATGAGCAGTTCTTC. Its translation: CASSLDGRASGGGLRSYNEQFF.

The chain uses TRBV4-2 and TRBJ2-1; 11 bases fit TRBD2. Germline V gene data show CDR1 as LGHNA and CDR2 as YNFKEQ. The CDR3 has 15 residues. The V segment lost 4 bases and the J segment 3 bases; nucleotides outside the gene matches: 2. CDR3 sequence (DNA): TGTGCCAGCAGCCTAACTAGCGGGGGCTACAATGAGCAGTTCTTC. This gives the protein CASSLTSGGYNEQFF.

This clone was observed a handful of times. The gene calls are TRBV28 and TRBJ2-7; D remains unclear. Per the germline V gene, CDR1 is MDHEN and CDR2 is SYDVKM. Trimming removed 4 bases at V and 7 bases at J, with 11 bases between. The CDR3 sequence is 12 residues long. CDR3: CASSSLPREQYF. CDR3 bases: TGTGCCAGCAGTTCCCTACCGCGGGAGCAGTACTTC.

V and J are TRBV5-1 and TRBJ2-3; 7 bases map to TRBD2. Germline loops: CDR1 SGHRS, CDR2 YFSETQ. V gave up 7 bases and J gave up 1 base; unmatched junction bases: 3. The CDR3 consists of 13 residues. The CDR3 loop is CASGAGGTDTQYF. CDR3 coding DNA: TGCGCCAGCGGGGCGGGGGGCACAGATACGCAGTATTTT.

This clone was recorded a few times. This chain joins TRBV6-5 and TRBJ1-1; D is perhaps TRBD1 (5 bases). CDR1 MNHEY and CDR2 SVGAGI come from the germline V gene. The CDR3 totals 14 residues. V lost 4 bases, J lost 1 base, and 10 bases lay in between. CDR3 protein: CASSSHQGNTEAFF. The CDR3 coding sequence is TGTGCCAGCAGTTCCCACCAGGGGAACACTGAAGCTTTCTTT.